The 16 T cell receptor beta chains given below trace back to one sample, sequenced in a study of Ad26.COV2.S vaccination and SARS-CoV-2 variants. The protocol was immunoSEQ multiplex PCR, while the TCRdb copy is restricted to in-frame clones and leaves out a portion. The table records 300,000 to 350,000 clones, about nine tenths of them present only once. Treatment noted: 15 to 20 received Ad26.COV2.S at low or high dose, single or two shots; about 5 received placebo; per-sample allocation not given. Material that was analyzed had been drawn on day 63 after the first vaccine or placebo injection. The sample consisted of peripheral blood, taken in a trial of Ad26.COV2.S vaccine versus placebo. These receptors all come from a person between 18 and 65 years old who received the Ad26.COV2.S COVID-19 vaccine or a placebo.

The chain combines TRBV7-8 with TRBJ2-2, with D unresolved. The CDR3 has 13 amino acids. Germline values: CDR1 SGHVS, CDR2 FQNEAQ. Trimming took off 3 bases at V and 4 bases at J, with 6 bases between the two ends. Here the CDR3 DNA reads TGTGCCAGCAGCTTCGGACGCACCGGGGAGCTGTTTTTT. Translated, it gives CASSFGRTGELFF.

The chain links TRBV5-1 to TRBJ2-2; tentatively, D is TRBD2 (6 bases). The CDR3 is made up of 15 amino acids. Germline CDR1 and CDR2: SGHRS and YFSETQ. V lost 2 bases, J lost 2 bases, and 10 bases lay in between. CDR3 nucleotides: TGCGCCAGCAGCTTACAGGCGGGAAACACCGGGGAGCTGTTTTTT. This encodes CASSLQAGNTGELFF.

This chain joins TRBV4-2 and TRBJ2-7; perhaps TRBD1 as D (6 bases). The CDR3 is 15 residues long. Germline CDR1 is LGHNA and CDR2 is YNFKEQ. The V end was cut by 5 bases, the J end by 4 bases, with 18 bases between. CDR3 in DNA: TGTGCCAGCAGCAGGTCAGGGGCCGACTCGTACGAGCAGTACTTC. Its translation is CASSRSGADSYEQYF.

Points on this clone: One junction end does not reproduce the germline sequence, and a read error may be involved. CDR3 DNA: TGCAGTGCTAGTGAGCAGGGTGAATCACCCCCCCACTTT. It yields the protein CSASEQGESPPHF. The chain recombines TRBV20-1 with TRBJ1-6, with a tentative D call TRBD1 (5 bases). This CDR3 has 13 residues. Germline assignment: CDR1 DFQATT and CDR2 SNEGSKA (reference sequence).

The chain joins TRBV10-3 to TRBJ1-1, with 8 bases matching TRBD1. V lost 6 bases to trimming and J lost 0 bases; unmatched junction nucleotides: 6. Germline CDR1 reads ENHRY; CDR2 reads SYGVKD. This CDR3 is built from 15 residues. The chain's CDR3 is CAISRGLRVNTEAFF. For the CDR3, the DNA is TGTGCCATCAGCAGGGGGCTACGGGTGAACACTGAAGCTTTCTTT.

The chain has TRBV5-4 and TRBJ1-2, with TRBD1 matching 7 bases. V was clipped by 7 bases and J by 7 bases; unmatched bases: 10. Germline-derived CDR1 and CDR2 are SGHNT and YYREEE (reference sequence). The length of the CDR3 is 13 residues. The CDR3 coding sequence is TGTGCCAGCGGGTTAGACAGGGCAGGTGGCTACACCTTC. It translates to CASGLDRAGGYTF.

V usage is TRBV7-9 and J usage is TRBJ1-5; TRBD1 aligns across 7 bases. Unmatched junction bases numbered 4, after V lost 7 bases and J lost 4 bases. The V gene's germline CDR1 is SEHNR and CDR2 FQNEAQ (reference sequence). The CDR3 extends over 13 amino acids. As DNA, the CDR3 is TGTGCCAGCACCGAGACAGGGAATCAGCCCCAGCATTTT. It codes for CASTETGNQPQHF.

This rearrangement joins TRBV14 to TRBJ1-1; 8 nucleotides line up with TRBD1. CDR3 size: 12 residues. J was trimmed by 9 bases and V by 7 bases; bases with no gene match: 7. Germline V CDR1 and CDR2: SGHDN, FVKESK. The CDR3 reads CASNNGQGKAFF. The CDR3 DNA is TGTGCCAGCAACAACGGACAGGGCAAAGCTTTCTTT.

V and J are TRBV18 and TRBJ2-3; possibly TRBD2 for D (7 bases). V lost 1 base to trimming and J lost 10 bases, with 18 bases between them. Looked up from germline, CDR1 is KGHSH and CDR2 is LQKENI. The CDR3 runs to 15 residues. In DNA form, the CDR3 reads TGTGCCAGCTCACCACAACACAAGGGGGGGTCGGCGCAGTATTTT. It specifies CASSPQHKGGSAQYF. The whole variable domain, remainder taken from reference TRBV18 and TRBJ2-3, is NAGVMQNPRHLVRRRGQEARLRCSPMKGHSHVYWYRQLPEEGLKFMVYLQKENIIDESGMPKERFSAEFPKEGPSILRIQQVVRGDSAAYFCASSPQHKGGSAQYFGPGTRLTVL.

The chain links TRBV2 to TRBJ1-1; D may be TRBD1 (5 bases). The CDR3 is 14 residues long. V lost 4 bases to trimming and J lost 1 base, with 10 bases between them. The germline gives CDR1 SNHLY, CDR2 FYNNEI. The CDR3 region is CASSGRARNTEAFF. The DNA of the CDR3 is TGTGCCAGCAGTGGCAGGGCCAGGAACACTGAAGCTTTCTTT.

As regards this clone: The junction shows a germline mismatch at one end, possibly a read error. The V and J genes are TRBV25-1 and TRBJ2-5, with D possibly matching TRBD1 (6 bases). Germline CDR1 MGHDK, CDR2 SYGVNS. The CDR3 contains 15 residues. The CDR3 loop reads CASRELGHLQETQYF. CDR3 DNA sequence: TGTGCCAGCAGGGAATTGGGACATCTCCAAGAGACCCAGTACTTC.

A few counts support this clone. The chain recombines TRBV30 with TRBJ1-3; maybe TRBD1 (6 bases). CDR3 length equals 16 residues. Germline V gene data show CDR1 as GTSNPN and CDR2 as SVGIG (reference sequence). Between the trimmed V and J ends, which lost 0 bases and 5 bases, there was a span of 17 bases. As DNA, the CDR3 is TGTGCCTGGAGTGTAGGGGGGGCTGCTTCTCGAAACACCATATATTTT. Amino acid sequence: CAWSVGGAASRNTIYF.

This clone is a singleton in its sample. The chain couples TRBV15 to TRBJ1-1; no clear D. CDR3 length: 15 amino acids. Germline values: CDR1 LNHNV, CDR2 YYDKDF (reference sequence). Trimming left V 0 bases short and J 3 bases short, with 11 bases between. The CDR3 region has the DNA TGTGCCACCAGCAGAGATCGGAGGCTATACACTGAAGCTTTCTTT. Protein: CATSRDRRLYTEAFF.

This rearrangement joins TRBV29-1 to TRBJ1-2; D not certain. Trimming pared 3 bases from V and 1 base from J, leaving 6 bases between. The CDR3 consists of 12 residues. Per germline, CDR1 SQVTM and CDR2 ANQGSEA. CDR3 nucleotides: TGCAGCGTTGAGCAGAATAACTATGGCTACACCTTC. Residues: CSVEQNNYGYTF.

This rearrangement joins TRBV6-6 to TRBJ2-7; D is unclear. The germline V and J ends were trimmed by 0 bases and 4 bases, with 7 bases remaining between them. The CDR3 spans 13 residues. From germline, CDR1 is MNHNY and CDR2 SVGAGI (reference sequence). CDR3 region: CASSYSESYEQYF. Here the CDR3 DNA reads TGTGCCAGCAGTTACTCGGAAAGTTACGAGCAGTACTTC.

There are a few counts of this clone. This chain uses TRBV6-1 with TRBJ2-7; 10 nucleotides line up with TRBD1. The J segment lost 4 bases and the V segment lost 3 bases, leaving 6 bases of the junction unmatched. CDR1 and CDR2 (germline): MNHNS, SASEGT. The CDR3 spans 15 residues. CDR3 in DNA: TGTGCCAGCAGTGAGTACCGGGACAGGGGTTACGAGCAGTACTTC. Protein: CASSEYRDRGYEQYF.